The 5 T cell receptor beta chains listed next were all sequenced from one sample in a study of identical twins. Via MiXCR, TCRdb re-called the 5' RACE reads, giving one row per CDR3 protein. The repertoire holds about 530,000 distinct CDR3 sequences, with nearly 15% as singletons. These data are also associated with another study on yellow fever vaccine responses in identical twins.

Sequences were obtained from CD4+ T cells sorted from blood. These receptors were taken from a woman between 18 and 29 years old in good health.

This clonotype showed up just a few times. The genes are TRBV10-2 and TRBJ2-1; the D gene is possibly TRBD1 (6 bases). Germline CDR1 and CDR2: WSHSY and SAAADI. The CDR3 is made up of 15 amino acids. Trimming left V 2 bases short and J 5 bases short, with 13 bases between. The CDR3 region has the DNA TGCGCCAGCAGTGAGCGCGTGAGGACAGACAATGAGCAGTTCTTC. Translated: CASSERVRTDNEQFF.

CDR3 DNA: TGTGCCAGCAGTGGGATTTACACTGAAGCTTTCTTT. This translates into CASSGIYTEAFF. This chain links TRBV27 with TRBJ1-1; the D is unclear. CDR3 length equals 12 residues. Per the germline V gene, CDR1 is MNHEY and CDR2 is SMNVEV (reference sequence). Deletions cut 5 bases from V and 3 bases from J, with 7 bases between.

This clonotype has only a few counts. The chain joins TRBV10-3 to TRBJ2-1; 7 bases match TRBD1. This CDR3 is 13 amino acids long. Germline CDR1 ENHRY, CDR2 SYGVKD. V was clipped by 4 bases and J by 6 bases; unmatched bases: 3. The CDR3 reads CAISGGQTNEQFF. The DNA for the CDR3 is TGTGCCATCAGTGGGGGACAGACCAATGAGCAGTTCTTC.

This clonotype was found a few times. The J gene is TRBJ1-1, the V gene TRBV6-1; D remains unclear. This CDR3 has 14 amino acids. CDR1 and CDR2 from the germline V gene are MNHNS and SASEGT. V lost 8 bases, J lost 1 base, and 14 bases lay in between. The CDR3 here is CASQLGAGNTEAFF. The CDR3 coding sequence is TGTGCCAGCCAGCTCGGCGCCGGGAACACTGAAGCTTTCTTT.

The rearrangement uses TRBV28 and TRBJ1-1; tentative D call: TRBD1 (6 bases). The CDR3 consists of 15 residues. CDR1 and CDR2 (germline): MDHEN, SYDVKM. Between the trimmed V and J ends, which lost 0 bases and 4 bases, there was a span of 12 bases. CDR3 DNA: TGTGCCAGCAGTTTATGGAAACAGGGTGGCACTGAAGCTTTCTTT. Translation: CASSLWKQGGTEAFF.